What follows are 10 T cell receptor beta chains derived from one specimen sequenced in a study of post-analysis software for immune sequencing data. These TCRs are of unknown antigen specificity. Presence of unique molecular identifiers characterized the TCR beta cDNA libraries. TCRdb passed the PCR reads through MiXCR, listing each CDR3 protein once. The data show hundreds of thousands of distinct CDR3 sequences, 59% seen once. Whole-study findings and limits: When patients were compared with controls, four or five TRBV segments were more frequent, TRBV5-6, TRBV5-1 and TRBV20-1 among them.

Sequenced input: blood. Receptors originate from a girl aged 2 to 10 with multiple sclerosis.

CDR3 nucleotide sequence: TGTGCCAGCAGCTCGGGCCCAGATAATCGGAATGAGCAGTTCTTC. It is translated as CASSSGPDNRNEQFF. J is TRBJ2-1 and V is TRBV11-3; D remains unclear. V dropped 4 bases and J dropped 7 bases, with 17 bases sitting between them. The germline CDR1 and CDR2 sequences are SGHNT and YENEEA. There are 15 residues in the CDR3. The full variable domain, in which reference TRBV11-3 and TRBJ2-1 provide the parts outside the CDR3, is EAGVVQSPRYKIIEKKQPVAFWCNPISGHNTLYWYLQNLGQGPELLIRYENEEAVDDSQLPKDRFSAERLKGVDSTLKIQPAELGDSAVYLCASSSGPDNRNEQFFGPGTRLTVL.

The chain employs TRBV4-3 and TRBJ1-5, with D unclear. CDR3 length: 13 residues. V lost 4 bases to trimming and J lost 5 bases, with 9 bases between them. Per germline, CDR1 LGHNA and CDR2 YSLEER. CDR3 residues: CASSPHTDQPQHF. The CDR3, as DNA: TGCGCCAGCAGCCCTCACACCGATCAGCCCCAGCATTTT.

The chain employs TRBV11-2 and TRBJ1-4; D gene uncertain. The germline gives CDR1 SGHAT, CDR2 FQNNGV. V lost 1 base to trimming and J lost 4 bases, with 13 bases between them. The CDR3 extends over 16 amino acids. The CDR3 protein is CASSLVSPAFNEKLFF. The DNA for the CDR3 is TGTGCCAGCAGCTTAGTCTCGCCAGCCTTTAATGAAAAACTGTTTTTT.

V is TRBV7-2 and J is TRBJ2-5; tentatively, D is TRBD2 (6 bases). The CDR3 consists of 15 residues. Germline V gives CDR1 SGHTA, CDR2 FQGNSA. Between the trimmed V and J ends, which lost 5 bases and 3 bases, there was a span of 16 bases. The CDR3 nucleotides read TGTGCCAGCAGCCCGGGGGACCCGGGAAAAGAGACCCAGTACTTC. Translation: CASSPGDPGKETQYF.

This CDR3 reads CSVEDRGRYNEQFF. The CDR3 coding sequence is TGCAGCGTTGAGGACAGGGGGCGTTACAATGAGCAGTTCTTC. The V call is TRBV29-1, the J call TRBJ2-1; 11 nucleotides match TRBD1. CDR1 and CDR2 (germline): SQVTM, ANQGSEA. The length of the CDR3 is 14 residues. V shed 3 bases and J 4 bases; nucleotides not matched to a gene: 2.

The chain carries TRBV11-3 and TRBJ1-6; D uncertain. This CDR3 has 14 residues. Per the germline V gene, CDR1 is SGHNT and CDR2 is YENEEA. V was clipped by 0 bases and J by 7 bases, with 7 bases between them. The DNA of the CDR3 is TGTGCCAGCAGCTTAGATCTGAAGAATTCACCCCTCCACTTT. Its translation is CASSLDLKNSPLHF.

The chain recombines TRBV24-1 with TRBJ2-1, with TRBD2 matching 10 bases. J was trimmed by 8 bases and V by 9 bases; bases with no gene match: 9. This CDR3 region has 14 residues. Germline V gene data show CDR1 as KGHDR and CDR2 as SFDVKD. The CDR3 DNA follows: TGTGCCACCTCCGGGACTAGCGAACCTTATGAGCAGTTCTTC. This translates into CATSGTSEPYEQFF.

The rearrangement joins TRBV6-2 or TRBV6-3 to TRBJ2-4, with TRBD1 identical over 7 bases. The last part of the DNA fits TRBJ2-7 better; the J call may be wrong. The germline CDR1 and CDR2 sequences are MNHEY and SVGEGT. The CDR3 contains 14 residues. The CDR3 sequence: CASVPQGSLSEQYF. The CDR3 DNA reads TGTGCCAGCGTTCCACAGGGGAGTTTAAGCGAGCAGTACTTC.

The rearrangement uses TRBV7-6 and TRBJ2-7; 14 bases fit TRBD2. J lost 3 bases, V lost 5 bases, and 3 bases had no gene match. Germline V gives CDR1 SGHVS, CDR2 FNYEAQ. CDR3 length equals 15 residues. CDR3 DNA sequence: TGTGCCAGCAGCACCGGGACTAGCGGGAGCTACGAGCAGTACTTC. Protein sequence: CASSTGTSGSYEQYF.

The rearrangement uses TRBV5-5 and TRBJ1-4, with unresolved D. Trimming cost V 5 bases and J 2 bases, with 7 bases left between them. The CDR3 runs to 13 residues. The germline gives CDR1 SGHKS, CDR2 YYEKEE (reference sequence). CDR3 in amino acids: CASRGRTNEKLFF. The CDR3 nucleotides are TGTGCCAGCAGGGGGAGGACTAATGAAAAACTGTTTTTT.